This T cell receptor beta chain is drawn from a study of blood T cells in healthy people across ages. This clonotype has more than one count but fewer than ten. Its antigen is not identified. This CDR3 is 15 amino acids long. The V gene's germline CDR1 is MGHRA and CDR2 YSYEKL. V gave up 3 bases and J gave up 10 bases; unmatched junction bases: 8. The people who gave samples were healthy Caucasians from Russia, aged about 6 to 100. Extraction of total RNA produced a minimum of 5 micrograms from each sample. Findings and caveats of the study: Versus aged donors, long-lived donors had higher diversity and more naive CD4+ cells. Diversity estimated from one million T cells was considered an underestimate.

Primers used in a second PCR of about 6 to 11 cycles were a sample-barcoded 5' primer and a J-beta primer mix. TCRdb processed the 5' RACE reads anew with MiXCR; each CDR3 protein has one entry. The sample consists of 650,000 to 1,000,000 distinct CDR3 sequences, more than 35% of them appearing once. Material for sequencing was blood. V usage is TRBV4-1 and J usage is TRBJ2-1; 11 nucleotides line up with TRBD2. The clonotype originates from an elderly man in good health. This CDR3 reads CASSHLSGRAQEQFF. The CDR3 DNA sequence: TGCGCCAGCAGCCACCTTAGCGGGAGGGCCCAGGAGCAGTTCTTC.